A single sample is the source of the 30 T cell receptor beta chains below, sequenced in a study of shared clonotypes between healthy human individuals. Some clones are missing from TCRdb's copy, which holds only in-frame ones; the method was immunoSEQ multiplex PCR. The table lists millions of clones, around 94% of them singletons. The sample taken for sequencing was naive CD4+ T cells sorted from blood. The subset was: CD45RA+ positively selected. These receptors all stem from a man between 18 and 35 years old in good health.

Comments on this clone: Its ends do not fully match the called genes, so a read error is possible. The chain employs TRBV7-7 and TRBJ2-2; 10 bases are a match to TRBD2. The CDR3 length is 15 residues. Germline CDR1 is SSHAT and CDR2 is FNYEAQ (reference sequence). The CDR3 sequence is CASSSSGGVTGELFF. The CDR3 nucleotides read TGTGCTAGCAGCTCTAGCGGGGGCGTCACCGGGGAGCTGTTTTTT. Supplemented by reference TRBV7-7 and TRBJ2-2, the full variable domain reads GAGVSQSPRYKVTKRGQDVTLRCDPISSHATLYWYQQALGQGPEFLTYFNYEAQPDKSGLPSDRFSAERPEGSISTLTIQRTEQRDSAMYRCASSSSGGVTGELFFGEGSRLTVL.

V is TRBV6-6 and J is TRBJ1-4, with D perhaps matching TRBD1 (5 bases). With 6 bases removed from V and 0 bases from J, the gap between germline ends came to 8 bases. The CDR3 spans 14 residues. Germline V gives CDR1 MNHNY, CDR2 SVGAGI (reference sequence). CDR3 nucleotide sequence: TGTGCCAGCAGCCGGACATCAACTAATGAAAAACTGTTTTTT. This translates into CASSRTSTNEKLFF.

The rearrangement uses TRBV28 and TRBJ1-4; D unclear. This CDR3 has 15 amino acids. Trimming took off 7 bases at V and 2 bases at J, with 14 bases between the two ends. Germline loops: CDR1 MDHEN, CDR2 SYDVKM. As DNA, the CDR3 is TGTGCCAGCAATACCTTGATGGGGACTAATGAAAAACTGTTTTTT. Translating gives CASNTLMGTNEKLFF.

This chain connects TRBV5-1 to TRBJ2-7; 7 nucleotides line up with TRBD2. This CDR3 comprises 18 residues. V lost 0 bases, J lost 4 bases, and 16 bases stayed unmatched. The germline V gene has CDR1 SGHRS and CDR2 YFSETQ. The CDR3 nucleotides read TGCGCCAGCAGCTTGGAGGCCGGGGGGATCCTCCTGGGGTACGAGCAGTACTTC. Its protein product is CASSLEAGGILLGYEQYF.

This chain links TRBV7-3 with TRBJ2-1; TRBD2 matches 7 bases. CDR1 and CDR2 from the germline V gene are SGHTA and FQGTGA. This CDR3 comprises 15 residues. J was trimmed by 6 bases and V by 5 bases; bases with no gene match: 10. This chain's CDR3 is CASSAGPSGTNEQFF. The CDR3 region has the DNA TGTGCCAGCAGCGCCGGGCCTAGCGGAACCAATGAGCAGTTCTTC.

On this clone: This sample also contains other DNA sequences that code for the same CDR3. The rearrangement links TRBV6-6 to TRBJ2-5; D unresolved. Trimming removed 9 bases at V and 1 base at J, with 6 bases between. The germline CDR1 and CDR2 sequences are MNHNY and SVGAGI (reference sequence). CDR3 length: 11 amino acids. CDR3: CASSAQETQYF. The CDR3 bases are TGTGCCAGTTCCGCCCAAGAGACCCAGTACTTC.

In its sample, this clone was seen once. The chain has TRBV19 and TRBJ1-2; 9 positions match TRBD1. Germline CDR1 and CDR2: LNHDA and SQIVND (reference sequence). V shed 7 bases and J 4 bases; nucleotides not matched to a gene: 10. The CDR3 totals 15 residues. CDR3: CASTKTTGGGYGYTF. The CDR3, as DNA: TGTGCCAGTACTAAAACGACAGGGGGAGGCTATGGCTACACCTTC. Combining the CDR3 with reference TRBV19 and TRBJ1-2 gives the whole variable domain DGGITQSPKYLFRKEGQNVTLSCEQNLNHDAMYWYRQDPGQGLRLIYYSQIVNDFQKGDIAEGYSVSREKKESFPLTVTSAQKNPTAFYLCASTKTTGGGYGYTFGSGTRLTVV.

This rearrangement joins TRBV15 to TRBJ2-1, with unresolved D. The germline V gene has CDR1 LNHNV and CDR2 YYDKDF (reference sequence). The CDR3 has 14 residues. Trimming removed 0 bases at V and 8 bases at J, with 11 bases between. Here the CDR3 reads CATSRENAWYEQFF. CDR3 coding DNA: TGTGCCACCAGCAGAGAAAATGCGTGGTATGAGCAGTTCTTC.

The chain couples TRBV5-4 to TRBJ1-1; D call uncertain. CDR1 SGHNT and CDR2 YYREEE come from the germline V gene (reference sequence). The CDR3 is 13 residues long. The ends were cut back, 3 bases at V and 4 bases at J, with 10 bases in the middle. The CDR3 sequence is CASSSPHGTEAFF. The CDR3 nucleotides are TGTGCCAGCAGCTCCCCCCACGGCACTGAAGCTTTCTTT.

The chain couples TRBV9 to TRBJ2-3, with TRBD1 as a possible D gene (5 bases). Germline CDR1 and CDR2: SGDLS and YYNGEE. V lost 1 base and J lost 5, with 11 bases in between. This CDR3 has 14 amino acids. Here the CDR3 reads CASSVSRRGDTQYF. CDR3 in DNA: TGTGCCAGCAGCGTATCTAGAAGGGGAGATACGCAGTATTTT.

V gene TRBV5-6 combines with J gene TRBJ1-2; D ambiguous. The ends were cut back, 2 bases at V and 5 bases at J, with 10 bases in the middle. The CDR3 is made up of 13 amino acids. Germline V gene lookup returns CDR1 SGHDT and CDR2 YYEEEE. CDR3 region: CASSFAGSYGYTF. The CDR3 DNA reads TGTGCCAGCAGCTTCGCAGGAAGTTATGGCTACACCTTC. The full variable domain, its missing parts supplied by reference TRBV5-6 and TRBJ1-2, is DAGVTQSPTHLIKTRGQQVTLRCSPKSGHDTVSWYQQALGQGPQFIFQYYEEEERQRGNFPDRFSGHQFPNYSSELNVNALLLGDSALYLCASSFAGSYGYTFGSGTRLTVV.

The J gene is TRBJ2-1, the V gene TRBV19, with TRBD2 matching over 8 bases. V shed 2 bases and J 6 bases; nucleotides not matched to a gene: 9. CDR3 length: 16 residues. The germline V gene has CDR1 LNHDA and CDR2 SQIVND (reference sequence). Here the CDR3 DNA reads TGTGCCAGTAGTATACTGGCCGGGACTAGTAGCAATGAGCAGTTCTTC. It codes for CASSILAGTSSNEQFF.

This CDR3 reads CASSFSPPPGAEQYF. Here the CDR3 DNA reads TGCGCCAGCAGCTTTTCACCACCTCCCGGGGCCGAGCAGTACTTC. V is TRBV5-1 and J is TRBJ2-5; D tentatively fits TRBD1 or TRBD2 (5 bases each). The J call may be wrong; the DNA end is better matched by TRBJ2-7. Germline V lookup: CDR1 SGHRS, CDR2 YFSETQ. CDR3 size: 15 residues.

This rearrangement joins TRBV28 to TRBJ1-4; D gene unclear. The CDR3 runs 12 residues. Trimming stripped 4 bases from V and 5 bases from J, with 5 bases between. Germline V gene lookup returns CDR1 MDHEN and CDR2 SYDVKM. The CDR3 sequence: CASSSINEKLFF. In nucleotides, the CDR3 is TGTGCCAGCAGTTCCATCAATGAAAAACTGTTTTTT.

CDR3 DNA: TGTGCCAGCAGCTCTGCGGGGGAGGGGGAGACCCAGTACTTC. It specifies CASSSAGEGETQYF. This chain joins TRBV7-9 and TRBJ2-5; TRBD2 agrees at 7 bases. The CDR3 totals 14 residues. Germline V lookup: CDR1 SEHNR, CDR2 FQNEAQ (reference sequence). The junction had 7 bases not matched to a gene; V was cut back by 4 bases and J by 5 bases. The full variable domain, rest sourced from reference TRBV7-9 and TRBJ2-5, is DTGVSQNPRHKITKRGQNVTFRCDPISEHNRLYWYRQTLGQGPEFLTYFQNEAQLEKSRLLSDRFSAERPKGSFSTLEIQRTEQGDSAMYLCASSSAGEGETQYFGPGTRLLVL.

This rearrangement joins TRBV23-1 to TRBJ1-2; TRBD1 might be the D (6 bases). TRBV23-1 is treated as an ORF (open reading frame) with a function not yet certain. V lost 4 bases and J 5 bases, leaving 17 bases between the germline ends. There are 15 residues in the CDR3. The CDR3 DNA follows: TGCGCCAGCAGTCTTCAGGGGCCTAAGCGTTATGGCTACACCTTC. This translates into CASSLQGPKRYGYTF.

The chain links TRBV6-5 to TRBJ2-7, with TRBD1 matching over 10 bases. The CDR3 is 15 amino acids. With 10 bases clipped from V and 5 bases from J, the junction kept 14 bases outside the gene matches. Germline-derived CDR1 and CDR2 are MNHEY and SVGAGI. The CDR3 reads CATRGQGQNSDEQYF. The CDR3, as DNA: TGTGCCACCCGGGGACAGGGGCAGAACAGCGACGAGCAGTACTTC.

The chain joins TRBV5-1 to TRBJ1-3; 8 nucleotides agree with TRBD1. V lost 4 bases to trimming and J lost 4 bases; unmatched junction nucleotides: 10. The CDR3 spans 16 residues. In germline, CDR1 is SGHRS, CDR2 YFSETQ. CDR3 bases: TGCGCCAGCAGCACCTCAACAGGGGGAAAGGGAAACACCATATATTTT. Protein sequence: CASSTSTGGKGNTIYF.

The J gene is TRBJ2-7, the V gene TRBV2, with D unclear. Trimming took 4 bases from V and 3 from J, leaving 7 bases between them. Germline V gene sequence: CDR1 SNHLY, CDR2 FYNNEI. This CDR3 region has 12 residues. The DNA for the CDR3 is TGTGCCAGCAGTGTCCGCCTCTACGAGCAGTACTTC. Translation gives CASSVRLYEQYF. The full variable domain, in which reference TRBV2 and TRBJ2-7 provide the parts outside the CDR3, is EPEVTQTPSHQVTQMGQEVILRCVPISNHLYFYWYRQILGQKVEFLVSFYNNEISEKSEIFDDQFSVERPDGSNFTLKIRSTKLEDSAMYFCASSVRLYEQYFGPGTRLTVT.

The chain combines TRBV5-8 with TRBJ2-2; a weak D match, TRBD1 (6 bases). The CDR3 extends over 15 amino acids. The V and J ends lost 4 bases and 1 base respectively, with 11 bases between them. The germline gives CDR1 SGHTS, CDR2 YDEGEE. CDR3 in amino acids: CASSTGTMNTGELFF. The CDR3 bases are TGTGCCAGCAGCACCGGGACAATGAACACCGGGGAGCTGTTTTTT.

A remark on this clone: The sample holds other DNA sequences that translate to the same CDR3. The chain uses TRBV4-3 and TRBJ2-7, with D tentatively TRBD1 (6 bases). Germline V CDR1 and CDR2: LGHNA, YSLEER. This CDR3 is 14 amino acids long. Trimming removed 3 bases at V and 2 bases at J, with 11 bases between. The CDR3 region is CASSQEQGTYEQYF. The CDR3 region has the DNA TGCGCCAGCAGCCAGGAGCAGGGGACCTACGAGCAGTACTTC.

The chain carries TRBV7-8 and TRBJ1-1; tentatively, D is TRBD1 (5 bases). With 5 bases removed from V and 11 bases from J, the gap between germline ends came to 15 bases. The germline gives CDR1 SGHVS, CDR2 FQNEAQ. This CDR3 region has 12 residues. CDR3 residues: CASSALQASAFF. The CDR3 DNA sequence: TGTGCCAGCAGCGCGTTACAGGCTTCGGCTTTCTTT.

The chain joins TRBV6-6 to TRBJ2-3, with D hard to call. Germline V gene sequence: CDR1 MNHNY, CDR2 SVGAGI (reference sequence). V was pared by 2 bases and J by 3 bases, with 6 bases between. The CDR3 length is 13 residues. CDR3 in DNA: TGTGCCAGCAGTTACCTCATGACAGATACGCAGTATTTT. This codes for CASSYLMTDTQYF.

The chain recombines TRBV6-5 with TRBJ2-3; 8 nucleotides line up with TRBD1. This CDR3 has 16 amino acids. Looked up from germline, CDR1 is MNHEY and CDR2 is SVGAGI. Trimming took 0 bases from V and 3 from J; bases not matched to a gene: 5. The CDR3 DNA sequence: TGTGCCAGCAGTTACTCGGGACAGGCGGGAACAGATACGCAGTATTTT. Its translation is CASSYSGQAGTDTQYF.

There are a few counts of this clone. V gene TRBV18 combines with J gene TRBJ1-3; 9 bases agree with TRBD1. This CDR3 contains 14 residues. V shed 3 bases, J shed 10 bases, and the junction held 7 bases outside the gene matches. From germline, CDR1 is KGHSH and CDR2 LQKENI. CDR3 DNA: TGTGCCAGCTCACCCGTCCCGGGACAGGGAACCATATATTTT. Translated: CASSPVPGQGTIYF. The variable domain in full, with the rest retrieved from reference TRBV18 and TRBJ1-3, is NAGVMQNPRHLVRRRGQEARLRCSPMKGHSHVYWYRQLPEEGLKFMVYLQKENIIDESGMPKERFSAEFPKEGPSILRIQQVVRGDSAAYFCASSPVPGQGTIYFGEGSWLTVV.

This rearrangement joins TRBV18 to TRBJ2-3; TRBD2 matches at 11 bases. CDR3 length: 14 amino acids. In germline, CDR1 is KGHSH, CDR2 LQKENI. V dropped 2 bases and J dropped 14; count of bases not matched to a gene: 9. The chain's CDR3 is CASSPSGTSGTGYF. The CDR3 DNA reads as TGTGCCAGCTCACCATCAGGGACTAGCGGTACGGGGTATTTT.

This rearrangement joins TRBV4-1 to TRBJ2-3; 9 bases map to TRBD2. The trim removed 2 bases at V and 1 base at J, leaving 4 bases unmatched. CDR3 length: 16 amino acids. Germline V lookup: CDR1 MGHRA, CDR2 YSYEKL. The CDR3 region is CASSQSTSGGTDTQYF. For the CDR3, the DNA is TGCGCCAGCAGCCAATCGACTAGCGGAGGCACAGATACGCAGTATTTT.

The chain has TRBV5-6 and TRBJ1-5; a possible D gene is TRBD1 (6 bases). The V end lost 5 bases, the J end lost 6 bases, and 15 bases lay between the germline ends. This CDR3 is 14 amino acids long. Germline V lookup: CDR1 SGHDT, CDR2 YYEEEE. CDR3 DNA: TGTGCCAGCAGTTTCGCAGGGGTGGGTCAGCCCCAGCATTTT. This sequence encodes CASSFAGVGQPQHF.

On this clone itself: The same CDR3 can be traced to other DNA sequences in this sample. The gene calls are TRBV19 and TRBJ1-6, with D unresolved. The CDR3 has 14 residues. V shed 3 bases and J shed 7 bases, with 10 bases lying between them. Germline V gives CDR1 LNHDA, CDR2 SQIVND (reference sequence). Here the CDR3 reads CASSITGGNSPLHF. For the CDR3, the DNA is TGTGCCAGTAGTATCACGGGTGGGAATTCACCCCTCCACTTT.

V gene TRBV5-5 combines with J gene TRBJ1-2; a weak D match, TRBD1 (5 bases). The CDR3 totals 14 residues. Germline V lookup: CDR1 SGHKS, CDR2 YYEKEE (reference sequence). V lost 3 bases and J 3 bases, leaving 12 bases between the germline ends. The CDR3 spells CASSSTTGYYGYTF. In nucleotides, the CDR3 is TGTGCCAGCAGCTCGACAACAGGTTACTATGGCTACACCTTC.